This TCR beta chain is drawn from a study of blood T cell repertoires in COVID-19. On the study more broadly: PBMCs, B-cell-depleted T cells, or T cells provided the cDNA or gDNA that made up the material.

A word on this clone: One junction end disagrees with the germline gene, perhaps due to a read error.

TCRdb's copy holds only in-frame clones and misses some; the assay was immunoSEQ multiplex PCR. Of approximately 160,000 clones listed, roughly 80% are singletons. CDR3 length: 13 residues. Germline V gene lookup returns CDR1 SGHTA and CDR2 FQGNSA. The rearrangement joins TRBV7-2 to TRBJ1-2; maybe TRBD1 (5 bases). Specimen: peripheral blood. The source is a man aged 18 to 29 with active or convalescent COVID-19. The CDR3: CASSFALGESWDF. The CDR3 bases are TGTGCCAGCAGCTTTGCCCTAGGGGAATCTTGGGACTTC. The full variable domain, rest sourced from reference TRBV7-2 and TRBJ1-2, is GAGVSQSPSNKVTEKGKDVELRCDPISGHTALYWYRQSLGQGLEFLIYFQGNSAPDKSGLPSDRFSAERTGGSVSTLTIQRTQQEDSAVYLCASSFALGESWDFGSGTRLTVV.